This TCR beta chain was captured by sequencing in a study of T cells in Graves' hyperthyroidism and ophthalmopathy (dated by TCRdb to between 2018 and 2021). Background on the whole study: Peripheral blood was collected at initial diagnosis, before any treatment. TCR V-J signatures able to tell the groups apart were searched for in a discovery cohort of approximately 95 patients, of whom more than 40 had Graves' ophthalmopathy and about 60 had stable Graves' hyperthyroidism. Whether ophthalmopathy could be predicted prospectively was tested in an independent validation cohort made up of 18 hyperthyroidism patients plus 17 patients who later progressed to ophthalmopathy. For training and testing, the 100 or so patients in the discovery cohort were randomly divided in a 7:3 ratio. The study also compared thyroid tissue and blood T-cell repertoires from several Graves' hyperthyroidism patients. After blood sampling, hyperthyroidism patients were treated with methimazole at a starting dose of 30 mg daily, and ophthalmopathy patients were treated with high-dose intravenous methylprednisolone. TCR Vbeta CDR3 sequencing of 130 to 150 peripheral blood samples (over 40 ophthalmopathy, 75 or so hyperthyroidism and roughly 17 progressor patients) is reported in the paper.

This clonotype has a count of ten or more. The specificity of this receptor is unknown. Qualities for individual bases were not recorded, and no much larger clone is one base off. Graves' hyperthyroidism was defined as stable when no progression to ophthalmopathy occurred over 18 months of follow-up. Hyperthyroidism patients were aged 18 to 65 years and newly diagnosed, with disease duration of less than 2 months. Any patient with an uncontrolled infection, another autoimmune disease, pregnancy or lactation was excluded. Diagnoses were established on the basis of clinical symptoms, serum thyroxine and TRAb, thyroid ultrasound, and orbital computed tomography. PBMCs were isolated from about 9.2 ml of fresh peripheral blood by Ficoll-Paque density gradient centrifugation. Total RNA was extracted with Trizol reagent, and quality was checked on an Agilent 2100 Bioanalyzer. As encoded in the germline V gene (reference sequence), CDR1 is DFQATT while CDR2 is SNEGSKA. Cut back by 3 bases and 3 bases, the V and J ends lie 21 bases apart. The CDR3, cysteine through phenylalanine, is 16 amino acids long. Of the read, only the CDR3 DNA is kept; its 48 bases are in frame from base 1.

Study-wide conclusions, independent of this receptor: Most expanded thyroid clonotypes (frequency above 0.001) were also detected in blood, suggesting blood repertoires may reflect thyroid immune responses. During validation, the model predicted progression to ophthalmopathy a median of roughly 7.1 months ahead of onset, with around 71% sensitivity and about 72% specificity. No statistical method was used to set the sample size in advance, and investigators knew the group allocation. Ophthalmopathy was separated from stable hyperthyroidism by a 13 V-J signature model, with around 90% sensitivity and about 81% specificity obtained in cross-validation and 80%/75% obtained in testing.

The TCR beta CDR3 regions were amplified from RNA transcripts. The TCR CDR3 was subjected to a first round of RT-PCR using the HTBI primer set and the Qiagen OneStep RT-PCR kit. Libraries were constructed in a second round of multiplex PCR, after which size selection and purification were performed. Paired-end sequencing of the libraries was performed with 100 bp reads on an Illumina HiSeq2000. The study's own analysis went as follows. Raw data were processed with SOAPnuke, discarding reads with adapters, uncalled bases, mean Phred below 15, or no exact constant-primer or identifier match. COPE v1.2.5 was used to merge the high-quality paired reads, and each unique nucleotide sequence was defined as a clonotype. MiTCR v1.1 was used to align the clonotypes against IMGT TRBV, TRBD and TRBJ reference segments. Only V-J combinations with frequency above 0.0001, covering 99% to 99.2% of repertoires, were analysed. The TCS score was defined as the ratio of F50 (clonal expansion) to E x V (chaos), calculated using BLOSUM62-based TCRdist between CDR3 peptides within each V-J. Welch's t-statistics and random forest reduced several hundred V-J features to roughly 13, which were used in a naive Bayes classifier (R e1071). TCRdb cleaned the public reads at Q25 with fastp, built clones with MiXCR and kept in-frame beta chains. Each entry merges the rows of one CDR3 protein and shows their most common DNA and genes. The authors' filters were not applied to this entry. Counted in this sample were some 510,000 distinct CDR3 sequences; under 25% of them appeared once. The ten largest clones take up more than 20% of the sample.

The TCR comes from a man aged 18 to 30 with Graves' hyperthyroidism. Recombination linked TRBV20-1 to TRBJ2-7, and the D gene may be TRBD2, 5 bases matching. Sequencing was performed on blood. The nucleotides are TGCAGTGCTAGGAGTGAGGGTCGTCCATTCTTCTACGAGCAGTACTTC. Translation gives CSARSEGRPFFYEQYF.